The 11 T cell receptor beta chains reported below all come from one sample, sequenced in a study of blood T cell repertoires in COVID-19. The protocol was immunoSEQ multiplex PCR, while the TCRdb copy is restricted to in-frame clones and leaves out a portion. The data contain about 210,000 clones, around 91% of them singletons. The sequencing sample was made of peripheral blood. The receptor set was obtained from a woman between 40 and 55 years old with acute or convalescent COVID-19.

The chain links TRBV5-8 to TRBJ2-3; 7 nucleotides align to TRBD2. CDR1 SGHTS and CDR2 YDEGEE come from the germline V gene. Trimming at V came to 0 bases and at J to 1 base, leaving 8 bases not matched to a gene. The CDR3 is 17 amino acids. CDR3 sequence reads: CASSLAPGAGGTDTQYF. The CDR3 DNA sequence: TGTGCCAGCAGCTTGGCCCCCGGGGCGGGGGGCACAGATACGCAGTATTTT.

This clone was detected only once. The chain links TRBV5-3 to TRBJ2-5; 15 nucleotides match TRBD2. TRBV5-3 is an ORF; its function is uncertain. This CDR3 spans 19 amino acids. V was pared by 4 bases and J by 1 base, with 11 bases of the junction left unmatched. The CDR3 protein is CARSTPLGTSGGPQETQYF. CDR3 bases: TGTGCCAGAAGCACGCCACTTGGGACTAGCGGGGGGCCCCAAGAGACCCAGTACTTC.

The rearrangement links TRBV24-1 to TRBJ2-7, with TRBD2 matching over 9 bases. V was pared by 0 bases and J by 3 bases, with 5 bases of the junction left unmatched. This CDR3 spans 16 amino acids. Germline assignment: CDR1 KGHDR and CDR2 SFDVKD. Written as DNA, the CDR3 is TGTGCCACCAGTGATTTGCGAGGGACTAGCTACTACGAGCAGTACGTC. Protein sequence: CATSDLRGTSYYEQYV.

The CDR3 reads CASSEQGNYGYTF. CDR3 sequence (DNA): TGTGCCAGCTCAGAACAGGGGAACTATGGCTACACCTTC. The genes are TRBV18 and TRBJ1-2; 7 bases map to TRBD1. The V and J ends lost 5 bases and 2 bases, in that order; junction bases with no gene match: 2. Germline V gives CDR1 KGHSH, CDR2 LQKENI. This CDR3 is 13 amino acids long.

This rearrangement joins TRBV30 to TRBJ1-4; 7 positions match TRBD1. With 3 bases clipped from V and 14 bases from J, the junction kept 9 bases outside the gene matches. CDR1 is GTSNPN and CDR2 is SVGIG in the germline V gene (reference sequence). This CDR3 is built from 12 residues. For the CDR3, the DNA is TGTGCCTGGAGGGCTAGACAGGGAATTCTGTTTTTT. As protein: CAWRARQGILFF.

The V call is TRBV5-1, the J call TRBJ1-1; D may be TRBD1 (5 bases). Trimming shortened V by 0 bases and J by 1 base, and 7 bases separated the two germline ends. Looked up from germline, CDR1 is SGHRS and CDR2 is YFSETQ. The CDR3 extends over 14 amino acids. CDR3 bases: TGCGCCAGCAGCTTGGATACAGGGAACACTGAAGCTTTCTTT. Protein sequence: CASSLDTGNTEAFF.

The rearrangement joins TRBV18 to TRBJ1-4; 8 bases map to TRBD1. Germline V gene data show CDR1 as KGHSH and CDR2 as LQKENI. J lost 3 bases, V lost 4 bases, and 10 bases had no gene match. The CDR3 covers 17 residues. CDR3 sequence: CASSRNLGQGPNEKLFF. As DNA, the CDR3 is TGTGCCAGCTCACGAAACCTCGGACAGGGACCTAATGAAAAACTGTTTTTT.

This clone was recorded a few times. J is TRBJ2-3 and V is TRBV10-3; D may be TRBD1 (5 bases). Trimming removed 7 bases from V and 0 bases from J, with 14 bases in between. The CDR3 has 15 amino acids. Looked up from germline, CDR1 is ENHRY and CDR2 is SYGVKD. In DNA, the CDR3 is TGTGCCATCAAAAGGAAAGGGGAAAGCACAGATACGCAGTATTTT. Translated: CAIKRKGESTDTQYF.

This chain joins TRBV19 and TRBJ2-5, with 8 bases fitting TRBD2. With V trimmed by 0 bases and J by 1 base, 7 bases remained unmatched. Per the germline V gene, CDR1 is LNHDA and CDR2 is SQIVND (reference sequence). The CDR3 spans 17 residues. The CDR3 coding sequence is TGTGCCAGTAGTATAGAACTGGGACTAGGTCCCCAAGAGACCCAGTACTTC. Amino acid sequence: CASSIELGLGPQETQYF. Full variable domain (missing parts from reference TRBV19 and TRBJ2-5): DGGITQSPKYLFRKEGQNVTLSCEQNLNHDAMYWYRQDPGQGLRLIYYSQIVNDFQKGDIAEGYSVSREKKESFPLTVTSAQKNPTAFYLCASSIELGLGPQETQYFGPGTRLLVL.

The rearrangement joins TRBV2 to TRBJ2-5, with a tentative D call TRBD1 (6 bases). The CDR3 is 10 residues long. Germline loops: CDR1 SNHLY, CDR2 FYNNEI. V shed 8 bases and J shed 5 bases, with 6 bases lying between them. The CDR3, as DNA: TGTGCCAGCGGGGGCGAGACCCAGTACTTC. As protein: CASGGETQYF.

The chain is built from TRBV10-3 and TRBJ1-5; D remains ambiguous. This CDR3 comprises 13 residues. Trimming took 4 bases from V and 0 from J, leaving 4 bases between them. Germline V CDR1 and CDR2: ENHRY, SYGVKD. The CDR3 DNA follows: TGTGCCATCAGTGCCCGTAGCAATCAGCCCCAGCATTTT. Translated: CAISARSNQPQHF.